The entry that follows covers one T cell receptor (beta chain) sequence. Its matching antigen is unknown. Preparation of TCR beta libraries was done by quantitative 5'-RACE with molecular barcodes. Each CDR3 protein gets one entry after TCRdb re-called the 5' RACE reads with MiXCR. The table has 200,000 to 250,000 distinct CDR3 sequences, about 11% seen once. The CDR3 runs 14 residues. Trimming removed 5 bases from V and 4 bases from J, with 15 bases in between. Per the germline V gene, CDR1 is SGHTA and CDR2 is FQGNSA. This sample is part of a study of CD8 T cells in ankylosing spondylitis. Findings and limits, study-wide: CD8+ by phenotype, disease-linked clones were relatively rare in peripheral blood. Clones linked to disease were reported to show significant enrichment in matched ankylosing spondylitis synovial fluid.

The source material was blood, either unsorted or a sorted T cell fraction (not recorded which). The sequence was collected from a male donor with ankylosing spondylitis or in good health (not recorded which). The chain links TRBV7-2 to TRBJ2-7; D remains unclear. CDR3 in amino acids: CASSTRGEFYEQYF. CDR3 DNA: TGTGCCAGCAGCACTCGTGGGGAATTTTACGAGCAGTACTTC.